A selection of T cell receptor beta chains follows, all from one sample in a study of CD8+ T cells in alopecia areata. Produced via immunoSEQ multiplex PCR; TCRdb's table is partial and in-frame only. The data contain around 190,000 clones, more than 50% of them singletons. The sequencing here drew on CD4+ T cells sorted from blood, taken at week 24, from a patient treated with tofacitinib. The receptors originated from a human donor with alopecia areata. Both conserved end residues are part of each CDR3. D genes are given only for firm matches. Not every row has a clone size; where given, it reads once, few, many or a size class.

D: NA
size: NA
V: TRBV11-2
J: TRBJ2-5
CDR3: CASTGAGETQYF
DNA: TGTGCCAGTACAGGGGCGGGGGAGACCCAGTACTTC

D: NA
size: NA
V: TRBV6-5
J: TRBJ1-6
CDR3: CASSNTGTPLHF
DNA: TGTGCCAGCAGTAACACCGGGACACCCCTCCACTTT

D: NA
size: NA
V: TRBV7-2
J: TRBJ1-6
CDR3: CASSLNPVMSPLHF
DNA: TGTGCCAGCAGCCTCAACCCGGTTATGTCACCCCTCCACTTT

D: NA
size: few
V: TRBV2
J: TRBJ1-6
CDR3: CASSEARGFPLHF
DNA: TGTGCCAGCAGTGAAGCGCGGGGATTCCCCCTCCACTTT

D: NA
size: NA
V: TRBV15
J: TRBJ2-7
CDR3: CATSRVWAGTYEQYF
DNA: TGTGCCACCAGCAGAGTGTGGGCAGGTACCTACGAGCAGTACTTC

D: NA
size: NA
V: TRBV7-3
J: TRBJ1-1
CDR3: CASSSRTANSPGVTEAFF
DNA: TGTGCCAGCAGCTCAAGGACGGCTAACTCCCCAGGGGTCACTGAAGCTTTCTTT

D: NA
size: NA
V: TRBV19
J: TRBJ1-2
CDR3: CASSSQVYGYTF
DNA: TGTGCCAGTAGTTCCCAGGTCTATGGCTACACCTTC

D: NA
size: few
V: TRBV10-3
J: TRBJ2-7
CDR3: CACGSDRSNEQYF
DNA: TGTGCCTGCGGGTCGGATAGGAGCAACGAGCAGTACTTC

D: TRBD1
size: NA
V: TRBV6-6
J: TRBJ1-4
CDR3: CASGRQGEKLFF
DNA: TGTGCCAGCGGGCGACAGGGCGAAAAACTGTTTTTT

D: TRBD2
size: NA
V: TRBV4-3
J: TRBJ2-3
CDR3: CASSQESSGVRDTQYF
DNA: TGCGCCAGCAGCCAAGAATCTAGCGGGGTGAGGGATACGCAGTATTTT

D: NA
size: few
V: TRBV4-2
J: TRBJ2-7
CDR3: CASSLGGTAAYEQYF
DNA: TGTGCCAGCAGCCTCGGCGGGACAGCCGCCTACGAGCAGTACTTC

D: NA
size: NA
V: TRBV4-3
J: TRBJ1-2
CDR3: CASSQEAQSANYGYTF
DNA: TGCGCCAGCAGCCAAGAGGCTCAATCTGCCAACTATGGCTACACCTTC

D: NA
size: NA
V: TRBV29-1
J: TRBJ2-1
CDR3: CSAERIDNEQFF
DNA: TGCAGCGCTGAACGTATAGACAATGAGCAGTTCTTC

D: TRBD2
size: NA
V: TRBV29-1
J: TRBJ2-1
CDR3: CSVGGGTLGEPSYNEQFF
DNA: TGCAGCGTTGGGGGAGGGACGTTAGGCGAGCCCTCCTACAATGAGCAGTTCTTC

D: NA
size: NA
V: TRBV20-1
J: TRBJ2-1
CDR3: CSADSYNEQFF
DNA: TGCAGTGCAGACTCCTACAATGAGCAGTTCTTC

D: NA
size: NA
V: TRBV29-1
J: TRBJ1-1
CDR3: CSAYDRPNTEAFF
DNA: TGCAGCGCATACGACAGGCCGAACACTGAAGCTTTCTTT

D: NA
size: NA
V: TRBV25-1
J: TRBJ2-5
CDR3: CASSQDGQETQYF
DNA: TGTGCCAGCAGTCAGGACGGACAAGAGACCCAGTACTTC

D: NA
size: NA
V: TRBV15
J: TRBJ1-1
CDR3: CATSREKGFTEAFF
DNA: TGTGCCACCAGCAGAGAAAAGGGTTTCACTGAAGCTTTCTTT

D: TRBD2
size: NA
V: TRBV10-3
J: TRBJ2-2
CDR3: CAISVGASGGGTGELFF
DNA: TGTGCCATCAGCGTCGGTGCTAGCGGGGGAGGGACCGGGGAGCTGTTTTTT

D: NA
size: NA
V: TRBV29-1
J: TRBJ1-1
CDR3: CSVGLRDTEAFF
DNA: TGCAGCGTTGGTCTTCGGGATACTGAAGCTTTCTTT

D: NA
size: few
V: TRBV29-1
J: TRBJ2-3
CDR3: CSVVSLRASTDTQYF
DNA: TGCAGCGTTGTGTCCCTCAGGGCTAGCACAGATACGCAGTATTTT

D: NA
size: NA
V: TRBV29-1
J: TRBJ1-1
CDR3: CSVEPPTNTEAFF
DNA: TGCAGCGTTGAGCCCCCTACCAACACTGAAGCTTTCTTT

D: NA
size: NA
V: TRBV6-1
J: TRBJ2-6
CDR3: CASSQPSGGANVLTF
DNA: TGTGCCAGCAGTCAGCCATCGGGGGGGGCCAACGTCCTGACTTTC

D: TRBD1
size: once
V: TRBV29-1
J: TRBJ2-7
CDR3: CSAKGQGYEQYF
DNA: TGCAGCGCAAAGGGACAGGGCTACGAGCAGTACTTC

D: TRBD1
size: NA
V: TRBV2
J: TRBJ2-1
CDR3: CASSQRTGNEQFF
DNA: TGTGCCAGCAGTCAACGGACAGGGAATGAGCAGTTCTTC

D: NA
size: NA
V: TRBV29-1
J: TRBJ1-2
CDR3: CSVLDRGQGYTF
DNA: TGCAGCGTCCTGGACCGGGGTCAGGGCTACACCTTC

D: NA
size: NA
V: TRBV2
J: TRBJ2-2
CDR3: CASRATGELFF
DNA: TGTGCCAGCAGGGCCACCGGGGAGCTGTTTTTT

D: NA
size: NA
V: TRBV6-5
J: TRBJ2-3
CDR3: CASSYSGIPTDTQYF
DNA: TGTGCCAGCAGTTACTCGGGGATTCCCACAGATACGCAGTATTTT

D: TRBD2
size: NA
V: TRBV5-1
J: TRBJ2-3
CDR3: CASSLSGGGAADTQYF
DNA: TGCGCCAGCAGCTTGAGCGGCGGGGGGGCCGCCGATACGCAGTATTTT

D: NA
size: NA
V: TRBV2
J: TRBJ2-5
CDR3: CASTPSIGKTQYF
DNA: TGTGCCAGCACCCCTAGCATCGGGAAGACCCAGTACTTC

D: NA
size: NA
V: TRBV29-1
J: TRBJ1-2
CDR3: CSVATSNYGYTF
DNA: TGCAGCGTTGCGACATCTAACTATGGCTACACCTTC

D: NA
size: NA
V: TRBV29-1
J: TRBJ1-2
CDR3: CSVGGRENHGYTF
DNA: TGCAGCGTTGGGGGGCGCGAGAATCATGGCTACACCTTC

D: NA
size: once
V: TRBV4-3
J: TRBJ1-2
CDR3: CASSQEGRGDYGYTF
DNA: TGCGCCAGCAGCCAAGAAGGAAGGGGAGACTATGGCTACACCTTC

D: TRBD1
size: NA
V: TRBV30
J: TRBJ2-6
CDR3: CAWSRDRQKLSGANVLTF
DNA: TGTGCCTGGAGTCGGGACAGACAAAAGCTCTCTGGGGCCAACGTCCTGACTTTC

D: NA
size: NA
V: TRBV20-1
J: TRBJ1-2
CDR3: CSARTEGYTF
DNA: TGCAGTGCGAGGACGGAGGGCTACACCTTC

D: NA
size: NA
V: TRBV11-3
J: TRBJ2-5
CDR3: CASSPDGEETQYF
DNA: TGTGCCAGCAGCCCCGACGGGGAAGAGACCCAGTACTTC

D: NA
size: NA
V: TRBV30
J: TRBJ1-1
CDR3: CAWTPGGTMNTEAFF
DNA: TGTGCCTGGACCCCTGGGGGGACAATGAACACTGAAGCTTTCTTT

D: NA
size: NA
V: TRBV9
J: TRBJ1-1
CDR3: CASSVGTSGGTEVFF
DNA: TGTGCCAGCAGCGTAGGAACATCAGGTGGCACTGAAGTTTTCTTT

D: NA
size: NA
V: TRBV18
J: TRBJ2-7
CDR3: CASSRTTSYEQYF
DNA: TGTGCCAGCTCCCGCACGACCAGCTACGAGCAGTACTTC

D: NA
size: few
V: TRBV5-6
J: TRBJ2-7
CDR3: CASSLVSGDQYF
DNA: TGTGCCAGCAGCTTGGTGTCAGGGGACCAGTACTTC

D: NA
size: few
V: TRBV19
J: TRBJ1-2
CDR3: CASSISGVSNYGYTF
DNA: TGTGCCAGTAGTATATCGGGGGTGTCTAACTATGGCTACACCTTC

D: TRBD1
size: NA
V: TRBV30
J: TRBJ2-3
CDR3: CAWSWTGGGDTQYF
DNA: TGTGCCTGGAGTTGGACAGGGGGTGGCGATACGCAGTATTTT

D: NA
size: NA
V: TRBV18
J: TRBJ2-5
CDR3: CASSPRSRTQETQYF
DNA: TGTGCCAGCTCACCGCGGAGCAGGACGCAAGAGACCCAGTACTTC

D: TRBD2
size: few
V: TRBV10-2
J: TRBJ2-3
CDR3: CASSEPSGGDTQYF
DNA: TGCGCCAGCAGTGAGCCCAGCGGGGGAGATACGCAGTATTTT

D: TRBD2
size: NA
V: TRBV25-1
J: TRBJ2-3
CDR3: CASSEAGGGTDTQYF
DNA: TGTGCCAGCAGTGAGGCGGGGGGTGGGACAGATACGCAGTATTTT

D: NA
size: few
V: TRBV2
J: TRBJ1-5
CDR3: CASSDRGFDQPQHF
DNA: TGTGCCAGCAGTGATAGGGGTTTCGATCAGCCCCAGCATTTT

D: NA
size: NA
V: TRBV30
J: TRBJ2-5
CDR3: CAWSFGNLETQYF
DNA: TGTGCCTGGAGTTTTGGGAATTTGGAGACCCAGTACTTC

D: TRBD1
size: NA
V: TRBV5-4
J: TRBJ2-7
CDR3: CASSIRDRAYEQYF
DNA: TGTGCCAGCAGCATAAGGGACAGAGCCTACGAGCAGTACTTC

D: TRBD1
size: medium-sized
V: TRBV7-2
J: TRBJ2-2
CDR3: CASSQTGWGTGELFF
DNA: TGTGCCAGCAGCCAGACAGGGTGGGGTACCGGGGAGCTGTTTTTT

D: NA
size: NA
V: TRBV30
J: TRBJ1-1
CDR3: CAWTRGLSAEAFF
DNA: TGTGCCTGGACTCGTGGCCTCTCGGCTGAAGCTTTCTTT

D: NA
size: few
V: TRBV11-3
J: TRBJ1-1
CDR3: CASSLQGGTEAFF
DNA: TGTGCCAGCAGCCTACAGGGTGGCACTGAAGCTTTCTTT

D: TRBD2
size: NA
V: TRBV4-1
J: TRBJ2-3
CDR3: CASSQETSGSTDTQYF
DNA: TGCGCCAGCAGCCAAGAGACTAGCGGTAGCACAGATACGCAGTATTTT

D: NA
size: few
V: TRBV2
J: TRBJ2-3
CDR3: CASRAVGDTQYF
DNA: TGTGCCAGCAGGGCCGTTGGAGATACGCAGTATTTT

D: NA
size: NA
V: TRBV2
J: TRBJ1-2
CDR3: CASTAGALHYGYTF
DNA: TGTGCCAGCACGGCAGGGGCCCTTCACTATGGCTACACCTTC

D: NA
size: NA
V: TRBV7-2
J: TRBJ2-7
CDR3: CASSLAVGSDYEQYF
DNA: TGTGCCAGCAGCTTAGCTGTTGGCAGTGATTACGAGCAGTACTTC

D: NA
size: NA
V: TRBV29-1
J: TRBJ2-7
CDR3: CSVEGKSSYEQYF
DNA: TGCAGCGTTGAAGGGAAAAGCTCCTACGAGCAGTACTTC

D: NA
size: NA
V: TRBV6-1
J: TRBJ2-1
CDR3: CASSDKIRGSYNEQFF
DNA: TGTGCCAGCAGTGATAAGATCCGGGGTTCATACAATGAGCAGTTCTTC

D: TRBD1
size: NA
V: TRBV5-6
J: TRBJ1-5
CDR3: CASSLTGGRDQPQHF
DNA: TGTGCCAGCAGCCTGACAGGGGGCCGGGATCAGCCCCAGCATTTT

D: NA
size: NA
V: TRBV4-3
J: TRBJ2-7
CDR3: CASSQETSFVSYEQYF
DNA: TGCGCCAGCAGCCAAGAAACGAGTTTTGTCTCCTACGAGCAGTACTTC